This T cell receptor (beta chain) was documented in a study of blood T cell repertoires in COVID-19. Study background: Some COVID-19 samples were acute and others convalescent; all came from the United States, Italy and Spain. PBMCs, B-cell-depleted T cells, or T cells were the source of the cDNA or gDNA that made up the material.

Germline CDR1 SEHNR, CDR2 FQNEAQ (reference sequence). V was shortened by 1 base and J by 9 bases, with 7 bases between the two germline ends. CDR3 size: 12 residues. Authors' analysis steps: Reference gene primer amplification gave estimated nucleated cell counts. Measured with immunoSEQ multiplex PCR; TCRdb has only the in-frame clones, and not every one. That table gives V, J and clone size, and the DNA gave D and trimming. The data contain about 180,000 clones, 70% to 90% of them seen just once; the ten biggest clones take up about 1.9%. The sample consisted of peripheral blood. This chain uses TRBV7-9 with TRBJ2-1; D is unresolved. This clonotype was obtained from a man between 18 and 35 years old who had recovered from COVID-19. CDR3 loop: CASSLDFGEQFF. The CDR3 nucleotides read TGTGCCAGCAGCTTAGACTTTGGTGAGCAGTTCTTC.